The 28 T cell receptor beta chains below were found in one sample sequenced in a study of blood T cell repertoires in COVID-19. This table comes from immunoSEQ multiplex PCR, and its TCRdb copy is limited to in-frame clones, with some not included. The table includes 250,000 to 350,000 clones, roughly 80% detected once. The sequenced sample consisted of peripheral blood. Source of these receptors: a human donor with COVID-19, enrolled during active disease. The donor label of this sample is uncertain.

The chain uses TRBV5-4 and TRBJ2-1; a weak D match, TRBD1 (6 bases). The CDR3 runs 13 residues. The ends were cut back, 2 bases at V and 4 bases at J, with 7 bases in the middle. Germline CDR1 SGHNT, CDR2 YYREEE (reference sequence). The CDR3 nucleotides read TGTGCCAGCAGCTTCACAGGGTACAATGAGCAGTTCTTC. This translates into CASSFTGYNEQFF.

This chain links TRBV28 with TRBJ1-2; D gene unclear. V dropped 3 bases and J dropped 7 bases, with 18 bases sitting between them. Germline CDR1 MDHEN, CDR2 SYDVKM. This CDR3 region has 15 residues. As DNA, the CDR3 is TGTGCCAGCAGTTTGTCACCGCGGATAATGGGTGGCTACACCTTC. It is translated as CASSLSPRIMGGYTF.

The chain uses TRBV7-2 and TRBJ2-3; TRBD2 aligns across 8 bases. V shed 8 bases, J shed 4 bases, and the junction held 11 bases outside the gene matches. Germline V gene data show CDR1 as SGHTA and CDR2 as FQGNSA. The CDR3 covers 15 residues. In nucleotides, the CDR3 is TGTGCCAGCCTGGGGGCGGGAGGAGGGCCAGATACGCAGTATTTT. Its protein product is CASLGAGGGPDTQYF.

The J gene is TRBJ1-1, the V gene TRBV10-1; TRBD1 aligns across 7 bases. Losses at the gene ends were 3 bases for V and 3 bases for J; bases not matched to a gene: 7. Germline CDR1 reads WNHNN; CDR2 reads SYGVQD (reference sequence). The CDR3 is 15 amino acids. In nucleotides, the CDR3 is TGCGCCAGCAGTGAACGCAGACAGGGTCACACTGAAGCTTTCTTT. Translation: CASSERRQGHTEAFF.

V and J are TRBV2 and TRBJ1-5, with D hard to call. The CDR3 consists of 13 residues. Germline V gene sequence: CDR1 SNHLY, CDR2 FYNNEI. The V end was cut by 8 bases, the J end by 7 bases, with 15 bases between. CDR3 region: CASSVSVHQPQHF. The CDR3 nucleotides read TGTGCCAGCTCCGTCTCGGTGCACCAGCCCCAGCATTTT.

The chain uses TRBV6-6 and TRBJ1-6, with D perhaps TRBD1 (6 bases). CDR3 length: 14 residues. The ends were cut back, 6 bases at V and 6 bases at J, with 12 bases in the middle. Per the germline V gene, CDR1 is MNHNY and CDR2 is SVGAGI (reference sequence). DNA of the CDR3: TGTGCCAGCAGAGAGACAGGCGGTAATTCACCCCTCCACTTT. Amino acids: CASRETGGNSPLHF.

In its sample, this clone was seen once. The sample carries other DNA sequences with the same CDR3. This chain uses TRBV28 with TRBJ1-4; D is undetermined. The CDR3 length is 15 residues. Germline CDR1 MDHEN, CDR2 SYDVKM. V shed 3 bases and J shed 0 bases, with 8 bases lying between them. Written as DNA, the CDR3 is TGTGCCAGCAGTTTCGGAGCGGCAACTAATGAAAAACTGTTTTTT. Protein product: CASSFGAATNEKLFF.

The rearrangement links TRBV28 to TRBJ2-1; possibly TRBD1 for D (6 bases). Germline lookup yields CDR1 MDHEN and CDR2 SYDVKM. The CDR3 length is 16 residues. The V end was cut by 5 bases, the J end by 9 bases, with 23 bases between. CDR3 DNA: TGTGCCAGCAGTCTCCTCTTAGGGGGAAAAGGACGTGAGCAGTTCTTC. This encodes CASSLLLGGKGREQFF.

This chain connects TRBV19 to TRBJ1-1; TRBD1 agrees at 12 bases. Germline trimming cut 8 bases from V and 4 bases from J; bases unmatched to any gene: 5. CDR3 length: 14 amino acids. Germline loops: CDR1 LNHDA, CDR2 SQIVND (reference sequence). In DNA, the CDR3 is TGTGCCAGTGCGGGGACAGGGGGCGTCACTGAAGCTTTCTTT. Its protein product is CASAGTGGVTEAFF.

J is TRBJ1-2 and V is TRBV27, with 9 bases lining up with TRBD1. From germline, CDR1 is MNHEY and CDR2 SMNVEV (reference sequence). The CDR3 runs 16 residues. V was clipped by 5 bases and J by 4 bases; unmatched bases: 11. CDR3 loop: CASSPWGTGRIYGYTF. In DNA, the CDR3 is TGTGCCAGCAGTCCCTGGGGGACAGGGAGAATCTATGGCTACACCTTC.

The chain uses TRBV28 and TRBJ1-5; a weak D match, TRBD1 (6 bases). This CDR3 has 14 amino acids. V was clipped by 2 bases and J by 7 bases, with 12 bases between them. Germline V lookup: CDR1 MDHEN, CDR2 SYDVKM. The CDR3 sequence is CASSLIAGEQPQHF. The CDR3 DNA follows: TGTGCCAGCAGTTTAATAGCAGGGGAACAGCCCCAGCATTTT.

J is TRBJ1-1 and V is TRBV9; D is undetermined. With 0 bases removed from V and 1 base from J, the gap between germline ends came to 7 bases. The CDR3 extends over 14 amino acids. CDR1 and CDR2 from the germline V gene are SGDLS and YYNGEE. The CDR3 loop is CASSVEGRNTEAFF. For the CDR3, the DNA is TGTGCCAGCAGCGTAGAAGGGAGGAACACTGAAGCTTTCTTT.

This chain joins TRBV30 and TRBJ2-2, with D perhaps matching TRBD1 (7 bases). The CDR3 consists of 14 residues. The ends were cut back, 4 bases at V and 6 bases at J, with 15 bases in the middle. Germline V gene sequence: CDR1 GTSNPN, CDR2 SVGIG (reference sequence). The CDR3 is CAWIRGTAAGELFF. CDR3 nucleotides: TGTGCCTGGATCCGGGGGACAGCGGCCGGGGAGCTGTTTTTT.

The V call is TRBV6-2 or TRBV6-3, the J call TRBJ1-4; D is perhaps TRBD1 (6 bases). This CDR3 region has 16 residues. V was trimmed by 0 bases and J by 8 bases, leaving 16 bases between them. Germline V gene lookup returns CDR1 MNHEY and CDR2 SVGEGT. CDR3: CASSYSASTGFEKLFF. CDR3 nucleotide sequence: TGTGCCAGCAGTTACTCGGCGTCGACAGGTTTCGAAAAACTGTTTTTT.

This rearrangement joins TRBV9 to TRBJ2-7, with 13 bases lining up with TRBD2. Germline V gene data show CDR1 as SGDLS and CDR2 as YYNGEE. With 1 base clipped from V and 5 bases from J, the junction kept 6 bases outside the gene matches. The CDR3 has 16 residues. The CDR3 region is CASSVLGLAGLNEQYF. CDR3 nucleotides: TGTGCCAGCAGCGTATTGGGACTAGCGGGACTCAACGAGCAGTACTTC.

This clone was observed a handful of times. CDR3 sequence reads: CASSLVGQGNGYEQYF. The CDR3 DNA follows: TGTGCCAGCAGCTTGGTGGGACAGGGGAATGGGTACGAGCAGTACTTC. The chain recombines TRBV7-2 with TRBJ2-7, with TRBD1 identical over 10 bases. CDR3 size: 16 residues. Germline V gene lookup returns CDR1 SGHTA and CDR2 FQGNSA. V lost 3 bases to trimming and J lost 4 bases; unmatched junction nucleotides: 9.

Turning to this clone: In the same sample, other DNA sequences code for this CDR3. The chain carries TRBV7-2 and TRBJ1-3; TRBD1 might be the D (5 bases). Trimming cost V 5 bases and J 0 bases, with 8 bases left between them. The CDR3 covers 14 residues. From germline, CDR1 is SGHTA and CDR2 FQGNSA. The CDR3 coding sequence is TGTGCCAGCAGCCCCGACAGCTCTGGAAACACCATATATTTT. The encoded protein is CASSPDSSGNTIYF.

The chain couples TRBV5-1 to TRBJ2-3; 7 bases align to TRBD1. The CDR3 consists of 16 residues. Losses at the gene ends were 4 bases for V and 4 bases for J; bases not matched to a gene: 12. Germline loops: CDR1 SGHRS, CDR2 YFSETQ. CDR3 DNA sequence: TGCGCCAGCAGCCGTGATATCGGGACAGCCGCAGATACGCAGTATTTT. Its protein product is CASSRDIGTAADTQYF.

The CDR3 sequence: CATSDLRGPQHF. CDR3 nucleotides: TGTGCCACCAGTGATTTGAGAGGGCCCCAGCATTTT. The chain is built from TRBV24-1 and TRBJ1-5; D not certain. Germline V CDR1 and CDR2: KGHDR, SFDVKD. The CDR3 has 12 residues. V shed 0 bases and J shed 9 bases, with 5 bases lying between them.

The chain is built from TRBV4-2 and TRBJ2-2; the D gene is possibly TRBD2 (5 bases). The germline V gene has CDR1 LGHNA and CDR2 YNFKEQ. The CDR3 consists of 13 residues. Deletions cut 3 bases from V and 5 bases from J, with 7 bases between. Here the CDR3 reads CASSQRATGELFF. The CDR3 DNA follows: TGTGCCAGCAGCCAGCGGGCTACCGGGGAGCTGTTTTTT.

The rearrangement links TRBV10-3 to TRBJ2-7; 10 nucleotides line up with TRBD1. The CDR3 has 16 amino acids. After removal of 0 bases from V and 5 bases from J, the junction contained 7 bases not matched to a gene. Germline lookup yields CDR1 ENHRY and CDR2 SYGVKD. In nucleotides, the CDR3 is TGTGCCATCAGTGAGTCGATGACGACAGGGGGCAACGAGCAGTACTTC. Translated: CAISESMTTGGNEQYF.

The DNA for the CDR3 is TGTGCCAGCAGTTACGGCGGACTAGCGGGAACAGATACGCAGTATTTT. Translating it yields CASSYGGLAGTDTQYF. The V call is TRBV6-5, the J call TRBJ2-3; 12 positions agree with TRBD2. CDR1 is MNHEY, CDR2 SVGAGI, per germline. The CDR3 loop spans 16 amino acids. V was clipped by 2 bases and J by 3 bases; unmatched bases: 3.

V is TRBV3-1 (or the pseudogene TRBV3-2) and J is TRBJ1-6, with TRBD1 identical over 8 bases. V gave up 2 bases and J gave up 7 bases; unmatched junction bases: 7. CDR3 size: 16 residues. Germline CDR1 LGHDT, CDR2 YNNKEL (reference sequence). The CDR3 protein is CASSQRPGGANSPLHF. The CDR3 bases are TGTGCCAGCAGCCAACGGCCAGGGGGCGCAAATTCACCCCTCCACTTT.

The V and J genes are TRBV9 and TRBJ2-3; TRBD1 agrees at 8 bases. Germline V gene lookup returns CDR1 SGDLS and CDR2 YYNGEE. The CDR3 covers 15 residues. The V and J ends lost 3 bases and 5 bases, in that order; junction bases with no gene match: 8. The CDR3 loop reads CASSEEDRGLDTQYF. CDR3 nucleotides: TGTGCCAGCAGCGAAGAAGACAGGGGCTTAGATACGCAGTATTTT.

CDR3 nucleotide sequence: TGTGCCATCACAGGCCCCGGACACGGCTCGACCTACGAGCAGTACTTC. Its translation: CAITGPGHGSTYEQYF. This rearrangement joins TRBV7-9 to TRBJ2-7, with TRBD1 as a possible D gene (5 bases). V gave up 10 bases and J gave up 2 bases, with 24 bases separating them. This CDR3 has 16 residues. The germline V gene has CDR1 SEHNR and CDR2 FQNEAQ (reference sequence).

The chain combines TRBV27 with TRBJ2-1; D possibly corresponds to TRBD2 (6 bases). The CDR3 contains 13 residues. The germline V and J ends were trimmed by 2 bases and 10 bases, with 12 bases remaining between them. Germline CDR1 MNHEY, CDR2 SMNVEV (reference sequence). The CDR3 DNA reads TGTGCCAGCAGTTTAGAGCGGGTGACGGAGCAGTTCTTC. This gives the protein CASSLERVTEQFF.

The CDR3 loop reads CAWSVVDSGTQYF. Written as DNA, the CDR3 is TGTGCCTGGAGTGTAGTGGACAGTGGGACCCAGTACTTC. The chain combines TRBV30 with TRBJ2-5; perhaps TRBD1 as D (6 bases). Germline lookup yields CDR1 GTSNPN and CDR2 SVGIG (reference sequence). This CDR3 comprises 13 residues. Trimming took 0 bases from V and 7 from J, leaving 12 bases between them.

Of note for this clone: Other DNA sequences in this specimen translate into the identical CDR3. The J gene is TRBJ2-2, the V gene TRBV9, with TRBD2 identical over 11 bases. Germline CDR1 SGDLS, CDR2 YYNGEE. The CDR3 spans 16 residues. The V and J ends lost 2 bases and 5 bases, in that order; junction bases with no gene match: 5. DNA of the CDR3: TGTGCCAGCAGCGTCGGACTAGCGGGTGTTACCGGGGAGCTGTTTTTT. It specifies CASSVGLAGVTGELFF.